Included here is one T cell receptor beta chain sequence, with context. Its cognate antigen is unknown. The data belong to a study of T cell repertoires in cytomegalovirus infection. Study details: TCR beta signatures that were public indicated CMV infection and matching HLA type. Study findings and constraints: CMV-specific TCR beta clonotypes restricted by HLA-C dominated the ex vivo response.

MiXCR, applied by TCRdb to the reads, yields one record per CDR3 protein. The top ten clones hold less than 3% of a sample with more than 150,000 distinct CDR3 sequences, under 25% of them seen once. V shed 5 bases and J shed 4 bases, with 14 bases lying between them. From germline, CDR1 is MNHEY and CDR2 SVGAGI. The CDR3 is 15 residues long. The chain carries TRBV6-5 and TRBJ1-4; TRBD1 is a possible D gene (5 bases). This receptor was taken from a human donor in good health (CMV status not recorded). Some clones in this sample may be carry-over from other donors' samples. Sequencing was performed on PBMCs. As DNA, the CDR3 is TGTGCCAGCAGTGCCTCGTCGGGGGTTAATGAAAAACTGTTTTTT. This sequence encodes CASSASSGVNEKLFF.